This T cell receptor beta chain was obtained from a study of blood T cell repertoires in COVID-19. About the research overall: COVID-19 samples collected from the United States, Italy and Spain covered acute and convalescent phases.

Sequencing was performed with immunoSEQ multiplex PCR; in TCRdb, only in-frame clones are kept and a portion is missing. The sample comprises 150,000 to 200,000 clones, 80% to 90% of which are singletons, and about 12% rests with the top ten. This CDR3 contains 17 residues. The germline gives CDR1 SGHTS, CDR2 YDEGEE. The V segment lost 0 bases and the J segment 2 bases; nucleotides outside the gene matches: 8. Sequenced: peripheral blood. The V gene is TRBV5-8, the J gene TRBJ2-5, with 9 positions matching TRBD2. The source is a woman of 80 years or more with COVID-19, enrolled during active disease. CDR3: CASSLVARAGGQETQYF. Written as DNA, the CDR3 is TGTGCCAGCAGCTTGGTTGCCCGAGCGGGGGGACAAGAGACCCAGTACTTC.